Below, 21 T cell receptor beta chains from the same sample are listed, as sequenced in a study of T cells after yellow fever vaccination. MiXCR, applied by TCRdb to the 5' RACE reads, yields one record per CDR3 protein. The sample gives 200,000 or so distinct CDR3 sequences, approximately 6.8% of which show up once; 1% to 1.2% is in the top ten. The sample consisted of CD4+ T cells sorted from PBMCs, taken on the day of the yellow fever booster vaccination. The receptors stem from a man younger than 40 who received the YFV17D yellow fever vaccine.

The sample holds many counts of this clonotype. CDR3 loop: CAWHRGGRMGETQYF. In DNA, the CDR3 is TGTGCCTGGCATCGGGGGGGGCGGATGGGAGAGACCCAGTACTTC. This rearrangement joins TRBV30 to TRBJ2-5; 8 bases match TRBD2. The CDR3 consists of 15 residues. The V segment lost 5 bases and the J segment 4 bases; nucleotides outside the gene matches: 12. CDR1 is GTSNPN, CDR2 SVGIG, per germline (reference sequence).

This clonotype came up many times. The chain links TRBV7-2 to TRBJ2-5; 8 bases map to TRBD2. V dropped 3 bases and J dropped 2; count of bases not matched to a gene: 5. CDR1 and CDR2 from the germline V gene are SGHTA and FQGNSA. The CDR3 is 15 amino acids. The CDR3 nucleotides are TGTGCCAGCAGCTTTCGGCGGGGGGTGCAAGAGACCCAGTACTTC. It yields the protein CASSFRRGVQETQYF.

This clonotype was seen many times. The rearrangement joins TRBV3-1 to TRBJ2-2; D gene unclear. The germline V gene has CDR1 LGHDT and CDR2 YNNKEL (reference sequence). V was shortened by 3 bases and J by 1 base, with 6 bases between the two germline ends. The length of the CDR3 is 14 residues. The DNA for the CDR3 is TGTGCCAGCAGCCAGTTATTGAACACCGGGGAGCTGTTTTTT. It translates to CASSQLLNTGELFF.

The rearrangement links TRBV6-1 to TRBJ2-7; unclear D gene. CDR3 length equals 13 residues. Germline-derived CDR1 and CDR2 are MNHNS and SASEGT. V was clipped by 8 bases and J by 0 bases, with 11 bases between them. The CDR3 sequence is CASWPANSYEQYF. The DNA for the CDR3 is TGTGCCAGCTGGCCAGCCAACTCCTACGAGCAGTACTTC.

This clonotype was recorded many times. The rearrangement uses TRBV9 and TRBJ1-2, with D perhaps TRBD1 (6 bases). Germline CDR1 reads SGDLS; CDR2 reads YYNGEE. The CDR3 has 13 amino acids. V was trimmed by 3 bases and J by 3 bases, leaving 9 bases between them. In DNA form, the CDR3 reads TGTGCCAGCAGCGCAGGGGCGGACTATGGCTACACCTTC. It specifies CASSAGADYGYTF.

This clonotype occurred many times. The chain links TRBV5-1 to TRBJ2-2; 10 positions match TRBD2. The germline V gene has CDR1 SGHRS and CDR2 YFSETQ. Trimming at V came to 2 bases and at J to 6 bases, leaving 4 bases not matched to a gene. This CDR3 comprises 15 residues. CDR3 protein: CASSFLAGGSGELFF. DNA of the CDR3: TGCGCCAGCAGCTTCTTAGCGGGAGGCTCCGGGGAGCTGTTTTTT.

This clonotype was counted ten times or more. The chain carries TRBV6-2 or TRBV6-3 and TRBJ2-5; 8 bases match TRBD2. Per the germline V gene, CDR1 is MNHEY and CDR2 is SVGEGT. The junction had 5 bases not matched to a gene; V was cut back by 0 bases and J by 5 bases. CDR3 length equals 15 residues. The CDR3 is CASSYSRTSRETQYF. The CDR3 nucleotides read TGTGCCAGCAGTTACTCCAGGACTAGCAGGGAGACCCAGTACTTC.

The V gene is TRBV28, the J gene TRBJ2-1, with a possible D match to TRBD2 (5 bases). Between the trimmed V and J ends, which lost 3 bases and 7 bases, there was a span of 16 bases. The length of the CDR3 is 15 residues. Germline assignment: CDR1 MDHEN and CDR2 SYDVKM. CDR3 loop: CASSFRENLRNEQFF. CDR3 nucleotide sequence: TGTGCCAGCAGTTTTAGGGAGAACCTCCGGAATGAGCAGTTCTTC.

The V and J genes are TRBV18 and TRBJ2-7; weak D call: TRBD2 (7 bases). This CDR3 has 17 residues. Germline assignment: CDR1 KGHSH and CDR2 LQKENI. Trimming pared 5 bases from V and 0 bases from J, leaving 20 bases between. The CDR3 loop is CASSRGGYTGRSYEQYF. CDR3 nucleotides: TGTGCCAGCTCAAGGGGGGGGTATACAGGCCGCTCCTACGAGCAGTACTTC.

This clonotype has a handful of counts. The chain carries TRBV5-1 and TRBJ2-1; 8 positions match TRBD2. CDR1 and CDR2 from the germline V gene are SGHRS and YFSETQ. This CDR3 has 13 residues. V shed 5 bases and J 8 bases; nucleotides not matched to a gene: 6. The CDR3 is CASRGLGNHEQFF. In DNA form, the CDR3 reads TGCGCCAGCAGGGGACTAGGAAACCATGAGCAGTTCTTC. Full variable domain (outside the CDR3, taken from reference TRBV5-1 and TRBJ2-1): KAGVTQTPRYLIKTRGQQVTLSCSPISGHRSVSWYQQTPGQGLQFLFEYFSETQRNKGNFPGRFSGRQFSNSRSEMNVSTLELGDSALYLCASRGLGNHEQFFGPGTRLTVL.

This clonotype was observed a handful of times. The rearrangement joins TRBV14 to TRBJ2-1; 8 positions agree with TRBD2. Germline assignment: CDR1 SGHDN and CDR2 FVKESK. J lost 2 bases, V lost 2 bases, and 2 bases had no gene match. CDR3 length: 15 residues. The DNA of the CDR3 is TGTGCCAGCAGCCAAAGGCGGGGGGCCTACAATGAGCAGTTCTTC. It encodes CASSQRRGAYNEQFF.

In its sample, this clonotype was seen many times. The CDR3 coding sequence is TGCAGTGCTAGAGGCTCCCCGGGCTCGTTGGAGCAGTACTTC. Amino acid sequence: CSARGSPGSLEQYF. The rearrangement links TRBV20-1 to TRBJ2-7; D uncertain. The CDR3 covers 14 residues. Germline loops: CDR1 DFQATT, CDR2 SNEGSKA (reference sequence). Trimming removed 1 base from V and 7 bases from J, with 17 bases in between.

The chain joins TRBV12-3 or TRBV12-4 to TRBJ2-2, with 8 positions matching TRBD1. V dropped 6 bases and J dropped 5; count of bases not matched to a gene: 5. This CDR3 has 14 amino acids. The CDR3: CASRTGDLTGELFF. The CDR3 nucleotides read TGTGCCAGCAGGACAGGGGATCTAACCGGGGAGCTGTTTTTT.

The chain couples TRBV7-9 to TRBJ2-1, with D maybe TRBD2 (5 bases). The germline V and J ends were trimmed by 7 bases and 4 bases, with 14 bases remaining between them. CDR3 length: 14 residues. The V gene's germline CDR1 is SEHNR and CDR2 FQNEAQ (reference sequence). This CDR3 is CASNPNGVYNEQFF. In DNA, the CDR3 is TGTGCCAGCAACCCCAACGGGGTATACAATGAGCAGTTCTTC. The entire variable domain, with the rest obtained from reference TRBV7-9 and TRBJ2-1, is as follows: DTGVSQNPRHKITKRGQNVTFRCDPISEHNRLYWYRQTLGQGPEFLTYFQNEAQLEKSRLLSDRFSAERPKGSFSTLEIQRTEQGDSAMYLCASNPNGVYNEQFFGPGTRLTVL.

The table lists this clonotype with many counts. J is TRBJ2-7 and V is TRBV3-1, with D possibly matching TRBD2 (6 bases). V was trimmed by 7 bases and J by 0 bases, leaving 10 bases between them. This CDR3 has 13 amino acids. Looked up from germline, CDR1 is LGHDT and CDR2 is YNNKEL (reference sequence). In nucleotides, the CDR3 is TGTGCCAGCAACCTGCGGGGCTCCTACGAGCAGTACTTC. It encodes CASNLRGSYEQYF.

This clonotype was counted many times. This sequence joins TRBV5-1 and TRBJ2-3; D could derive from TRBD1 or TRBD2 (5 bases each). V lost 5 bases and J 1 base, leaving 14 bases between the germline ends. CDR3 length equals 15 residues. Germline V gene lookup returns CDR1 SGHRS and CDR2 YFSETQ. The CDR3 sequence: CASSSDSRGTDTQYF. The CDR3 nucleotides read TGCGCCAGCAGTTCGGACTCCAGGGGCACAGATACGCAGTATTTT.

The chain employs TRBV20-1 and TRBJ2-1; 8 bases agree with TRBD1. Unmatched junction bases numbered 6, after V lost 5 bases and J lost 6 bases. This CDR3 is 13 amino acids long. Germline V gives CDR1 DFQATT, CDR2 SNEGSKA (reference sequence). This chain's CDR3 is CSAYGQGLNEQFF. The CDR3 DNA reads TGCAGTGCTTACGGACAGGGTCTCAATGAGCAGTTCTTC.

This clonotype was observed at least ten times. The genes are TRBV29-1 and TRBJ2-3, with D unresolved. Germline CDR1 SQVTM, CDR2 ANQGSEA. The CDR3 loop spans 16 amino acids. V shed 0 bases and J shed 0 bases, with 13 bases lying between them. The CDR3 here is CSVEDREKLSTDTQYF. The CDR3 DNA is TGCAGCGTTGAAGATCGCGAGAAGCTCAGCACAGATACGCAGTATTTT.

Comment on this clonotype: Since a much larger clone is just one base distant, this may be a read error. The rearrangement links TRBV4-2 to TRBJ1-1, with D hard to call. The CDR3 has 12 residues. CDR1 and CDR2 (germline): LGHNA, YNFKEQ. Trimming stripped 0 bases from V and 4 bases from J, with 3 bases between. CDR3 nucleotides: TGTGCCAGCAGCCAAGATGTCACTGAAGCTTTCTTT. It translates to CASSQDVTEAFF.

This clonotype was counted only a few times. This rearrangement joins TRBV20-1 to TRBJ2-3; 8 nucleotides agree with TRBD2. The germline V gene encodes CDR1 DFQATT and CDR2 SNEGSKA (reference sequence). The J segment lost 4 bases and the V segment lost 5 bases, leaving 8 bases of the junction unmatched. CDR3 length equals 14 residues. CDR3 amino acids: CSAQRTSSPDTQYF. CDR3 coding DNA: TGCAGTGCTCAACGGACTAGCAGCCCAGATACGCAGTATTTT.

This clonotype was counted many times. The CDR3 DNA reads as TGCAGTGCAGCGGAGGGGCTAGCTGGGTACGAGCAGTACTTC. Translating gives CSAAEGLAGYEQYF. The V call is TRBV20-1, the J call TRBJ2-7; weak D call: TRBD2 (6 bases). V gave up 6 bases and J gave up 4 bases, with 19 bases separating them. This CDR3 spans 14 amino acids. Germline CDR1 DFQATT, CDR2 SNEGSKA (reference sequence).